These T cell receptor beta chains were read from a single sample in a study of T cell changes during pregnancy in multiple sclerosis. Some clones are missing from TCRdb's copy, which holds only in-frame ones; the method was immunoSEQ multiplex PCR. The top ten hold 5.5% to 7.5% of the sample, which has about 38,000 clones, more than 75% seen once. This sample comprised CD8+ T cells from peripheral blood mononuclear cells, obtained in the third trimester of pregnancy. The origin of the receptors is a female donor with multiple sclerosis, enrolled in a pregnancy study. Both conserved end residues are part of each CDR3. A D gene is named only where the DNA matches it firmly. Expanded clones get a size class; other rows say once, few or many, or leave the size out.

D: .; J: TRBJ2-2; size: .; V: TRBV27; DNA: TGTGCCAGTCATCAGTGGGGGCCCCACACCGGGGAGCTGTTTTTT; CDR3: CASHQWGPHTGELFF
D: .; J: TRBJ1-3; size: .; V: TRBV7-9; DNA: TGTGCCAGCAGCTCCGGGGGAGACACCATATATTTT; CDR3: CASSSGGDTIYF
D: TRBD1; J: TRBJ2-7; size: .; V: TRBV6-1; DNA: TGTGCCAGCACCCGGACAGGGGCCCCCCCCGAGCAGTACTTC; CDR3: CASTRTGAPPEQYF
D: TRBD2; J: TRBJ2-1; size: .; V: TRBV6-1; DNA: TGTGCCAGCAGTGAAGCCTCGGGGGGGGTAGATGAGCAGTTCTTC; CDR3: CASSEASGGVDEQFF
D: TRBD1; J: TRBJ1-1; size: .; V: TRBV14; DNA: TGTGCCAGCAGCCCACAGGGGGCATTGTACACTGAAGCTTTCTTT; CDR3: CASSPQGALYTEAFF
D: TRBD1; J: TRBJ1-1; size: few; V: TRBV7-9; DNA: TGTGCCAGTACTCACAGGGGGCCGTACACTGAAGCTTTCTTT; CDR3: CASTHRGPYTEAFF
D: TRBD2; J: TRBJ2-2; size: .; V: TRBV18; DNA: TGTGCCAGCTCACCACTGAGCGGGGGTTCGAACACCGGGGAGCTGTTTTTT; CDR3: CASSPLSGGSNTGELFF
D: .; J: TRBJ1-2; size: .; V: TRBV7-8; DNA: TGTGCCAGCAGCTTAGCAGGGGCGGCCTTTTATGGCTACACCTTC; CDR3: CASSLAGAAFYGYTF
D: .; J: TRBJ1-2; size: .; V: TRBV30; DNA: TGTGCCTGGAGGGAACAGTCCGAGATCCGATATGGCTACACCTTC; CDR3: CAWREQSEIRYGYTF
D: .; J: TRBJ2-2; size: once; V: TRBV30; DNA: TGTGCCTGGAGTGCGCTGGGGCGTGGGGCGCGGACCGGGGAGCTGTTTTTT; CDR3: CAWSALGRGARTGELFF
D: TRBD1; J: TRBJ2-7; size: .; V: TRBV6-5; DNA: TGTGCCAGCAGTTCGGGACAGGGCCTATACGAGCAGTACTTC; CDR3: CASSSGQGLYEQYF
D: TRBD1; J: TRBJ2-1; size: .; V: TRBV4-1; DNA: TGCGCCAGCAGCCAATCCCGGGACAGGGTTGGTGAGCAGTTCTTC; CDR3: CASSQSRDRVGEQFF
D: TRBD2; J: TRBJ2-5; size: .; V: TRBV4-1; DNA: TGCGCCAGCAGCCAGCGCGGGGGGTACCAAGAGACCCAGTACTTC; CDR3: CASSQRGGYQETQYF
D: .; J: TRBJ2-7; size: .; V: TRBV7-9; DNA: TGTGCCAGCAGCTTATATGGTGAAGCAGGGCGGGAAGATTACGAGCAGTACTTC; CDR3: CASSLYGEAGREDYEQYF
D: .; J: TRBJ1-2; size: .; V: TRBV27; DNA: TGTGCCAGCAGTTTGGGGGCGACAGTTGCCTACACCTTC; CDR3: CASSLGATVAYTF
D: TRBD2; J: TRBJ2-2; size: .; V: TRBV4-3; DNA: TGCGCCAGCAGCCCCTGGGTAGCGGGGGGATTTACCGGGGAGCTGTTTTTT; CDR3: CASSPWVAGGFTGELFF
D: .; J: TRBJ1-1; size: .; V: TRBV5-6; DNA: TGTGCCAGCTCATGGGGGGAACACACTGAAGCTTTCTTT; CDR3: CASSWGEHTEAFF
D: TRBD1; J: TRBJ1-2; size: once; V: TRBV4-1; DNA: TGCGCCAGCAGCGTGGGACAGTCCGGCTATGGCTACACCTTC; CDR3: CASSVGQSGYGYTF
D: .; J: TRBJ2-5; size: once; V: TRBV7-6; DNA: TGTGCCAGCAGCTCCCAAGTCACCTTTATTGGCGCGGAAGAGACCCAGTACTTC; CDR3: CASSSQVTFIGAEETQYF
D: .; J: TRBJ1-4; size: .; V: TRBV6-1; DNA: TGTGCCAGCAGTGAAGTAGAAGTGGAAAAACTGTTTTTT; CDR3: CASSEVEVEKLFF
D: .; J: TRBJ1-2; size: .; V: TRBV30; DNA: TGTGCCTGGAGTGGAGAGGGCGGCTATGGCTACACCTTC; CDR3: CAWSGEGGYGYTF
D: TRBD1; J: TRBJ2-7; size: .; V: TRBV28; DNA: TGTGCCAGCACCTCCCTCAGACAGGGGATATACTACGAGCAGTACTTC; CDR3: CASTSLRQGIYYEQYF
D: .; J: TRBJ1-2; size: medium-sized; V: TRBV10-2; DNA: TGCGCCAGCAGCCCCACAGGGACCCCTGGGTATGGCTACACCTTC; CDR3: CASSPTGTPGYGYTF
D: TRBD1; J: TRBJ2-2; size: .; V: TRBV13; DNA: TGTGCCAGCCTCCGGACAGGGGGCACCGGGGAGCTGTTTTTT; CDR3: CASLRTGGTGELFF
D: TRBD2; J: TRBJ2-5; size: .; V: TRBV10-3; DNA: TGTGCCATCAGTGAGTCTCGGAGTAGGGGGACTAGCGGTAAACAAGAGACCCAGTACTTC; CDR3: CAISESRSRGTSGKQETQYF
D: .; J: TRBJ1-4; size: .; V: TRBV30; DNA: TGTGCCTGGAGTGTACTTCGGGGGGTGGAAAAAACTGTTTTT; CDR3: CAWSVLRGVEKTVF
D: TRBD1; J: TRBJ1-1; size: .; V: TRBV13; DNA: TGTGCCAGCAGCTTACACAGGGGGGACACTGAAGCTTTCTTT; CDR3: CASSLHRGDTEAFF
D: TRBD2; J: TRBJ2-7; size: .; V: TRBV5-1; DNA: TGCGCCAGCAGCTCGGCGGGGGGCGTAAACGAGCAGTACTTC; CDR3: CASSSAGGVNEQYF
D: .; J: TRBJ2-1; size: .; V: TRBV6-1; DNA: TGTGCCAGCAGTGAGTACAGTTATTCGAGCAATGAGCAGTTCTTC; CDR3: CASSEYSYSSNEQFF
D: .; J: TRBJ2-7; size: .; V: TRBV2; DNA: TGTGCCAGCGTATCGCCGGTAGCCGACCTCTACGAGCAGTACTTC; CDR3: CASVSPVADLYEQYF
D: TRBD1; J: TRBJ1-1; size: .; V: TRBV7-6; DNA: TGTGCCAGCAGCTTAGACGGCAGGGGGCCTTATGAAGCTTTCTTT; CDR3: CASSLDGRGPYEAFF
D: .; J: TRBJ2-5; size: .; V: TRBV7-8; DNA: TGTGCCAGCAGCGGGGCCCTGCGGGAGACCCAGTACTTC; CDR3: CASSGALRETQYF
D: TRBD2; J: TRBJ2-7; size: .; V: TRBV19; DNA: TGTGCCAGTAGTATAGATCACCCGGGAGGGGAGCAGTACTTC; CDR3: CASSIDHPGGEQYF
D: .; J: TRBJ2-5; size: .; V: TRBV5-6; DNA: TGTGCCAGCAGCTTGGTTGGGGGCTTGGGGACCCAGTACTTC; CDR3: CASSLVGGLGTQYF
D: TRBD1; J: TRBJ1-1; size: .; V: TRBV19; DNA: TGTGCCAGTAGTATAATGGACAGGGCCACTGAAGCTTTCTTT; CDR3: CASSIMDRATEAFF
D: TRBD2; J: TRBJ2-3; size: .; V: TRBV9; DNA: TGTGCCAGCAGCGAAAGCGGGGCCACAGATACGCAGTATTTT; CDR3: CASSESGATDTQYF
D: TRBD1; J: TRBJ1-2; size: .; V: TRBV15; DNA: TGTGCCACCAGCAGAGATCTGGGACAGGGGTTCTACACCTTC; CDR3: CATSRDLGQGFYTF
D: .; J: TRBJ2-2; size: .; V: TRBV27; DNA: TGTGCCAGCAGTTTAGGCGGCGGGGAGCTGTTTTTT; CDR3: CASSLGGGELFF
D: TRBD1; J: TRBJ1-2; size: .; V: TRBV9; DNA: TGTGCCAGCAGCTCTCGGACAGGGGGCCTCTATGGCTACACCTTC; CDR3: CASSSRTGGLYGYTF
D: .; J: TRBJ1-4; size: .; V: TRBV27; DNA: TGTGCCAGCGGTAGTGTGTCTAATGAAAAACTGTTTTTT; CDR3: CASGSVSNEKLFF
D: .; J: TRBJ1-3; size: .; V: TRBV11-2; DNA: TGTGCCAGCAGCTTAACAGTGCCCTTCTCTGGAAACACCATATATTTT; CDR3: CASSLTVPFSGNTIYF
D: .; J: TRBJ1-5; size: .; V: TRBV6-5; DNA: TGTGCCAGCAGTGCCTCGTCGGGACACCATACGCCCCAGCATTTT; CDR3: CASSASSGHHTPQHF
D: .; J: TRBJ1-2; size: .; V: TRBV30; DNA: TGTGCCTGGAGTTTAGGAGAGATAGGCTACACCTTC; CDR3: CAWSLGEIGYTF
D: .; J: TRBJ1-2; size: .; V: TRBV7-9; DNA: TGTGCCAGCAGCTTAGACGAGGGTAACTATGGCTACACCTTC; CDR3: CASSLDEGNYGYTF
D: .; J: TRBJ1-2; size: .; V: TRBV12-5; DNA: TGTGCTAGTGCCCCGACAGAACACTATGGCTACACCTTC; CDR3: CASAPTEHYGYTF
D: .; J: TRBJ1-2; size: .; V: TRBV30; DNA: TGTGCCTGCGCGACAGGTCCGTATGGCTACACCTTC; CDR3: CACATGPYGYTF
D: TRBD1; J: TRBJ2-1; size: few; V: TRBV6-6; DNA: TGTGCCAGCAGTAGCCCCCGGGACAGGGGCGACTATGAGCAGTTCTTC; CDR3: CASSSPRDRGDYEQFF
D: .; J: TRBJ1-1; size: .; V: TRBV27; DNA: TGTGCCAGCCTCGTTAGCATGAACACTGAAGCTTTCTTT; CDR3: CASLVSMNTEAFF
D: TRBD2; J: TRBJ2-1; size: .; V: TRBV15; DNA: TGTGCCACCAGCGGGGGACTAGCGTACTACAATGAGCAGTTCTTC; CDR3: CATSGGLAYYNEQFF
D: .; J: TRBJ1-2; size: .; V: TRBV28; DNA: TGTGCCAGCAGTTTGGTCACATCCCACTATGGCTACACCTTC; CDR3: CASSLVTSHYGYTF
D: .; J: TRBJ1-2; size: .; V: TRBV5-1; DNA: TGCGCCAGCAGGTCCTCACTGAGCTATGGCTACACCTTC; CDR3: CASRSSLSYGYTF
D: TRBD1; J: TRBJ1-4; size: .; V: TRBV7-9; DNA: TGTGCCAGCAGCCGACAGGGCGGGGAGGAAAAACTGTTTTTT; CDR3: CASSRQGGEEKLFF
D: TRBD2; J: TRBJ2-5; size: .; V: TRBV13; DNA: TGTGCCAGCAGCTTGACTAGCGGTTACCAAGAGACCCAGTACTTC; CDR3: CASSLTSGYQETQYF
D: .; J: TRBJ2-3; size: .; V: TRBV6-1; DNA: TGTGCCAGCACCCCGCACTCCCATACGCAGTATTTT; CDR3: CASTPHSHTQYF
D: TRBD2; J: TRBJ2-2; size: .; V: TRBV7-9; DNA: TGTGCCAGCAGTCATAGCGGGAGGTGGGAGCTGTTTTTT; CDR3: CASSHSGRWELFF